This T cell receptor (beta chain) was documented in a study of T cell responses to AZD1222 COVID-19 vaccine. Findings and caveats of the study: Distributed over spike, vaccine-associated CD4 TCRs predominated at 160-218 and 743-854.

Produced via immunoSEQ multiplex PCR; TCRdb's table is partial and in-frame only. The data hold 160,000 or so clones, with over 90% observed a single time. The germline gives CDR1 MNHNS, CDR2 SASEGT. The CDR3 loop spans 15 amino acids. V dropped 2 bases and J dropped 4 bases, with 15 bases sitting between them. For this clone: What it binds is not known.

V and J are TRBV6-1 and TRBJ2-7, with a tentative D call TRBD2 (6 bases). Sequenced here: peripheral blood, sampled 28 days after the second AZD1222 dose. This clonotype originated in an adult who received the AZD1222 COVID-19 vaccine. The CDR3 loop reads CASSELNPGVYEQYF. The DNA of the CDR3 is TGTGCCAGCAGTGAATTGAACCCGGGGGTTTACGAGCAGTACTTC.